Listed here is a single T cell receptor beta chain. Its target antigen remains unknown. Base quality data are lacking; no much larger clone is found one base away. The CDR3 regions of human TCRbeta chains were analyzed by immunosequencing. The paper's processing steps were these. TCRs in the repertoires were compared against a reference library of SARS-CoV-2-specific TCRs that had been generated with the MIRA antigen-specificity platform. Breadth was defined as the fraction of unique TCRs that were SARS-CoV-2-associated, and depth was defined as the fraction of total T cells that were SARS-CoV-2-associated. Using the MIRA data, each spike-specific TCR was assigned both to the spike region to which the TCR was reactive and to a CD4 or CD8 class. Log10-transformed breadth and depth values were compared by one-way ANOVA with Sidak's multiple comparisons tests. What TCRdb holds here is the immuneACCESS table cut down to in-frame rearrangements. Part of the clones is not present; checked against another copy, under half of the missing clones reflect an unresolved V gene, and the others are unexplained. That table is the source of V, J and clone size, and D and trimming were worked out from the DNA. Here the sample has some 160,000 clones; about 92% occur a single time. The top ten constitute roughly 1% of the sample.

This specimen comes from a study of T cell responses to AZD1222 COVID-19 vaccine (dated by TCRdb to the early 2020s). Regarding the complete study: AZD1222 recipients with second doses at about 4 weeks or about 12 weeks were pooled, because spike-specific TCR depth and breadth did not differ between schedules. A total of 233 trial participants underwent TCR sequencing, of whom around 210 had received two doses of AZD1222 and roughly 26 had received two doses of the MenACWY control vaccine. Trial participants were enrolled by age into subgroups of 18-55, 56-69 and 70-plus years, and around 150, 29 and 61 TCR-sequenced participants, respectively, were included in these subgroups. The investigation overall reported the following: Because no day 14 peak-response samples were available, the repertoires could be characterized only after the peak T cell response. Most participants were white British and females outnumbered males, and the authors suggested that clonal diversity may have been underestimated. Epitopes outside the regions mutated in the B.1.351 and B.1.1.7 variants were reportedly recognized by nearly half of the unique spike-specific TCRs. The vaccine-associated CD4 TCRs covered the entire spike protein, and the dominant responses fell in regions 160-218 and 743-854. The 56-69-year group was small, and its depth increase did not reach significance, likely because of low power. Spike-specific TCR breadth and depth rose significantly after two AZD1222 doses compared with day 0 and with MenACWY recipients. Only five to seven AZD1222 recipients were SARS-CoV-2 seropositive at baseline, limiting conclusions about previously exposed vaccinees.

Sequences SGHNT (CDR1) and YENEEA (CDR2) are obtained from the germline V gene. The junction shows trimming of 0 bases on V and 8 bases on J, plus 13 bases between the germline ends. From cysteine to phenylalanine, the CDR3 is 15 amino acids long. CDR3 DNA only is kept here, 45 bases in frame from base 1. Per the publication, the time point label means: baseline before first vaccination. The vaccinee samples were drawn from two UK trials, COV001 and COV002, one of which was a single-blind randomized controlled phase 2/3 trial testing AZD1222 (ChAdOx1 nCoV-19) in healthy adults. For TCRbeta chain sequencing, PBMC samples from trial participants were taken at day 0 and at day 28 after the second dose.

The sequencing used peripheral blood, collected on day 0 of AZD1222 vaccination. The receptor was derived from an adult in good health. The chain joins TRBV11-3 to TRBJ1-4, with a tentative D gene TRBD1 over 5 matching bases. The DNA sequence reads TGTGCCAGCAGCTTAGAAGCCAGGGCGGGGGAAAAACTGTTTTTT. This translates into CASSLEARAGEKLFF.